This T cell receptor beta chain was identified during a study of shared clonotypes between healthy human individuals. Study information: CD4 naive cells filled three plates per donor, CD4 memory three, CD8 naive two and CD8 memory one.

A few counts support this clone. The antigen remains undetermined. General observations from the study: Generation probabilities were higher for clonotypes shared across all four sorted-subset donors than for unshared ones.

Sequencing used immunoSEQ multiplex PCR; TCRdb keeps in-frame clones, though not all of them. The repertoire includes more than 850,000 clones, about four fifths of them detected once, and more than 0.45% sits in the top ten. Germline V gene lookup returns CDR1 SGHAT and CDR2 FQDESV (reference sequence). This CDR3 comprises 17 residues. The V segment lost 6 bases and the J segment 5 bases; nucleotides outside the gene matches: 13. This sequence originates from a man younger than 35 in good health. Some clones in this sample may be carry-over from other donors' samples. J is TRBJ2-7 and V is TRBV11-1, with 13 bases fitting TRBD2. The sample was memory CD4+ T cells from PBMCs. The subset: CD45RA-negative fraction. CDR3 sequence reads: CASRPNGLAGVADEQYF. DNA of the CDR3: TGTGCCAGCAGACCTAATGGACTAGCGGGAGTGGCAGACGAGCAGTACTTC.